These 2 T cell receptor beta chains came from one sample sequenced in a study of T cells in Graves' hyperthyroidism and ophthalmopathy (dated by TCRdb to the late 2010s). Library method: multiplex PCR. The sample was run on an Illumina HiSeq 2000. TCR beta CDR3 regions were amplified from RNA transcripts. The TCR CDR3 was subjected to a first round of RT-PCR using the HTBI primer set and the Qiagen OneStep RT-PCR kit. Through fastp at Q25 and MiXCR, TCRdb rebuilt clones from the public reads, retaining in-frame beta chains. Every CDR3 protein is listed once, alongside the most common genes and DNA of its rows. The sample includes around 620,000 distinct CDR3 sequences, with around 45% observed a single time. Around 20% of the sample lies in the top ten. Material for sequencing was peripheral blood or thyroid tissue (not recorded which). The receptor source for this set is an adult woman with Graves' disease, either hyperthyroidism or ophthalmopathy (not recorded which).

This clonotype was found many times. The chain uses TRBV7-3 and TRBJ1-1, with D tentatively TRBD1 (6 bases). The length of the CDR3 is 16 residues. CDR1 is SGHTA, CDR2 FQGTGA, per germline. V was trimmed by 5 bases and J by 4 bases, leaving 20 bases between them. DNA for the CDR3: TGTGCCAGCAGCATAATGGGGGGCGCGGGGAGCACTGAAGCTTTCTTT. This gives the protein CASSIMGGAGSTEAFF.

The table lists this clonotype with many counts. This chain joins TRBV7-3 and TRBJ2-2; 9 positions match TRBD2. The CDR3 covers 15 residues. After removal of 2 bases from V and 7 bases from J, the junction contained 5 bases not matched to a gene. Germline-derived CDR1 and CDR2 are SGHTA and FQGTGA. CDR3 nucleotide sequence: TGTGCCAGCAGCTTACTGGCGGGAGGGTACGGGGAGCTGTTTTTT. This translates into CASSLLAGGYGELFF.